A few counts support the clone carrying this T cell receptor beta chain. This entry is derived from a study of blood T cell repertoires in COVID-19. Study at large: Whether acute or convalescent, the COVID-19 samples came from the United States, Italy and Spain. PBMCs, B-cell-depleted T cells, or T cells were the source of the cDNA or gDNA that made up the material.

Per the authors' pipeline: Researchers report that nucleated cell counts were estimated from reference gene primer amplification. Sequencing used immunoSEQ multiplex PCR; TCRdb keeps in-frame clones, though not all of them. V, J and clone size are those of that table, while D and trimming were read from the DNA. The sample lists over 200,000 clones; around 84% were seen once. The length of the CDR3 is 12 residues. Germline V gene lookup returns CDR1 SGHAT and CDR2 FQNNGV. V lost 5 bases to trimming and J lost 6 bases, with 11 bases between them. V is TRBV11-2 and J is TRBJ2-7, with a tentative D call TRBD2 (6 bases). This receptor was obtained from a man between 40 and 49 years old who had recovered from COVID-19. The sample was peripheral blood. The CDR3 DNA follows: TGTGCCAGCAGCCCCTTGCGGGGCGAGCAGTACTTC. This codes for CASSPLRGEQYF.